Included here is one TCR beta chain sequence, with context. What it binds is not known. These data are taken from a study of T cell responses to AZD1222 COVID-19 vaccine. Using immunoSEQ multiplex PCR, the repertoire was profiled, and TCRdb retains in-frame clones only, with some absent. Here the sample spans fewer than 130,000 clones, 87% being singletons. Samples with a second dose at about 4 or about 12 weeks were pooled together. The study, taken as a whole, reports: At 160-218 and 743-854, vaccine-associated CD4 TCRs were dominant, and they spanned spike.

This receptor was identified in an adult who received the AZD1222 COVID-19 vaccine. The sample was peripheral blood, taken 28 days after the second AZD1222 dose.

CDR3 DNA sequence: TGTGCCAGCAGTTTAGGGACTGTCACCCACAGCAATCAGCCCCAGCATTTT. This encodes CASSLGTVTHSNQPQHF. V is TRBV28 and J is TRBJ1-5; weak D call: TRBD1 (5 bases). Germline assignment: CDR1 MDHEN and CDR2 SYDVKM. V was cut by 2 bases and J by 1 base, with 15 bases left in between. CDR3 size: 17 residues.